Listed below are T cell receptor beta chains from one sample, sequenced in a study of cytomegalovirus exposure and HLA in healthy donors. Clones were sequenced by immunoSEQ multiplex PCR, and TCRdb holds only the in-frame ones, with some missing. This repertoire shows about 180,000 clones, roughly 85% found once; its top ten account for 15% to 20%. Sequenced material: PBMCs. The origin of the receptors is a man between 18 and 29 years old in good health and CMV-seropositive. The CDR3 runs from the conserved cysteine through the conserved F or W. A D gene is named only where the DNA matches it firmly. The size entry is marked missing in some rows and otherwise reads once, few, many or a size class.

J gene: TRBJ2-7; clone size: .; V gene: TRBV7-2; D gene: .; CDR3 protein: CASSLASGLSYEQYF; CDR3 DNA: TGTGCCAGCAGCTTAGCGAGCGGTCTCTCCTACGAGCAGTACTTC
J gene: TRBJ2-3; clone size: .; V gene: TRBV19; D gene: .; CDR3 protein: CASGPTVPSTDTQYF; CDR3 DNA: TGTGCCAGTGGACCGACAGTCCCTAGCACAGATACGCAGTATTTT
J gene: TRBJ1-1; clone size: .; V gene: TRBV19; D gene: .; CDR3 protein: CASRGRGGNTEAFF; CDR3 DNA: TGTGCCAGTCGAGGGAGAGGCGGGAACACTGAAGCTTTCTTT
J gene: TRBJ2-3; clone size: .; V gene: TRBV6-1; D gene: TRBD2; CDR3 protein: CAIRAGGADTQYF; CDR3 DNA: TGTGCCATCAGAGCGGGGGGGGCAGATACGCAGTATTTT
J gene: TRBJ1-1; clone size: .; V gene: TRBV5-6; D gene: .; CDR3 protein: CASSLTGWDEAFF; CDR3 DNA: TGTGCCAGCAGCTTGACAGGGTGGGATGAAGCTTTCTTT
J gene: TRBJ2-1; clone size: .; V gene: TRBV7-8; D gene: .; CDR3 protein: CASSLVGGGSYNEQFF; CDR3 DNA: TGTGCCAGCAGCTTAGTGGGTGGCGGCTCCTACAATGAGCAGTTCTTC
J gene: TRBJ1-2; clone size: .; V gene: TRBV30; D gene: TRBD1; CDR3 protein: CAWRERDRVYGYTF; CDR3 DNA: TGTGCCTGGAGGGAGAGGGACAGGGTCTATGGCTACACCTTC
J gene: TRBJ2-5; clone size: .; V gene: TRBV6-1; D gene: TRBD1; CDR3 protein: CAADREVKTQYF; CDR3 DNA: TGTGCTGCTGACAGGGAAGTGAAGACCCAGTACTTC
J gene: TRBJ1-3; clone size: .; V gene: TRBV5-1; D gene: .; CDR3 protein: CASSLGPGDISGNTIYF; CDR3 DNA: TGCGCCAGCAGCTTGGGGCCTGGTGACATCTCTGGAAACACCATATATTTT
J gene: TRBJ1-2; clone size: .; V gene: TRBV5-6; D gene: .; CDR3 protein: CASSLVFREQDYTF; CDR3 DNA: TGTGCCAGCAGCTTGGTATTCAGGGAACAGGACTACACCTTC
J gene: TRBJ1-2; clone size: .; V gene: TRBV7-9; D gene: .; CDR3 protein: CASSLARTEGDGYTF; CDR3 DNA: TGTGCCAGCAGCTTAGCCCGGACAGAGGGTGATGGCTACACCTTC
J gene: TRBJ1-5; clone size: once; V gene: TRBV6-1; D gene: .; CDR3 protein: CASSGQRQFSNQPQHF; CDR3 DNA: TGTGCCAGCAGTGGACAACGACAGTTTAGCAATCAGCCCCAGCATTTT
J gene: TRBJ1-1; clone size: .; V gene: TRBV7-2; D gene: .; CDR3 protein: CASNIAQAEAFF; CDR3 DNA: TGTGCCAGCAACATTGCTCAGGCTGAAGCTTTCTTT
J gene: TRBJ1-1; clone size: .; V gene: TRBV4-1; D gene: TRBD1; CDR3 protein: CASSQFGTARRTAFF; CDR3 DNA: TGCGCCAGCAGCCAATTCGGGACAGCCCGGAGAACAGCTTTCTTT
J gene: TRBJ2-3; clone size: .; V gene: TRBV27; D gene: TRBD2; CDR3 protein: CASSSDAYLAGDTDTQYF; CDR3 DNA: TGTGCCAGCAGTTCCGACGCCTACCTAGCGGGGGACACAGATACGCAGTATTTT
J gene: TRBJ2-1; clone size: .; V gene: TRBV5-1; D gene: .; CDR3 protein: CASSSAVEQFF; CDR3 DNA: TGCGCCAGCAGCTCCGCGGTTGAGCAGTTCTTC
J gene: TRBJ2-1; clone size: .; V gene: TRBV30; D gene: .; CDR3 protein: CAWSGPIAPYNEQFF; CDR3 DNA: TGTGCCTGGAGCGGACCCATAGCGCCCTACAATGAGCAGTTCTTC
J gene: TRBJ2-7; clone size: .; V gene: TRBV6-6; D gene: TRBD1; CDR3 protein: CASRRDSYEQYF; CDR3 DNA: TGTGCCAGCAGACGGGACAGCTACGAGCAGTACTTC
J gene: TRBJ2-7; clone size: .; V gene: TRBV7-2; D gene: TRBD2; CDR3 protein: CASSQTSARYEQYF; CDR3 DNA: TGTGCCAGCAGCCAAACTAGCGCTAGGTACGAGCAGTACTTC
J gene: TRBJ1-2; clone size: .; V gene: TRBV2; D gene: .; CDR3 protein: CASSETRALGYTF; CDR3 DNA: TGTGCCAGCAGTGAAACCAGGGCCCTAGGCTACACCTTC